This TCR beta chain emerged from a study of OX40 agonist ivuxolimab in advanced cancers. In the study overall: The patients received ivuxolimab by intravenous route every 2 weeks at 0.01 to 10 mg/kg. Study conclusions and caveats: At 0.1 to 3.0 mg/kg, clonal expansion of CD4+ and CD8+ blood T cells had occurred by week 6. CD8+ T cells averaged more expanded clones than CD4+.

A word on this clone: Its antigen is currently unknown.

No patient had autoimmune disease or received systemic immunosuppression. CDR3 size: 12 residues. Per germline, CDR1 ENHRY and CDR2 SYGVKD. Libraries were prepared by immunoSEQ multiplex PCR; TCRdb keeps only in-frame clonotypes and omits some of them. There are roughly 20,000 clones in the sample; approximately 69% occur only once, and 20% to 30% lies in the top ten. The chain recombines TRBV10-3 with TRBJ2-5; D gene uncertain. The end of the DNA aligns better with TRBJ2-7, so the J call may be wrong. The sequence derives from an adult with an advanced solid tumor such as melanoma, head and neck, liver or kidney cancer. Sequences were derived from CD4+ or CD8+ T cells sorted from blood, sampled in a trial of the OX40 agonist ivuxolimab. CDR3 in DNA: TGTGCCACCAAGGAGAGCTCCTACGAGCAGTACTTC. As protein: CATKESSYEQYF.